This TCR beta chain was sequenced for a study of T-cell memory formation after mild COVID-19. Study as a whole: TCR clusters showed largely donor specificity. General observations from the study: Nothing confirmed that second-wave clones peaking on day 37 were specific for SARS-CoV-2. Memory cells collected pre-infection included some clones that later responded, suggesting cross-reactive memory joined.

cDNA libraries for TCR alpha and TCR beta, carrying sample barcodes and UMIs, came from 5'RACE with constant-segment primers. A single record per CDR3 protein comes from TCRdb applying MiXCR to the 5' RACE reads. The sample includes 350,000 to 450,000 distinct CDR3 sequences, about 19% of them seen just once. The junction had 18 bases not matched to a gene; V was cut back by 1 base and J by 5 bases. Looked up from germline, CDR1 is MNHEY and CDR2 is SMNVEV (reference sequence). The CDR3 is 19 amino acids. Concerning this clonotype itself: The antigen remains unidentified.

The V call is TRBV27, the J call TRBJ1-1, with TRBD1 matching over 8 bases. The material sequenced was PBMCs or a T cell subset sorted from them (not recorded which). The clonotype was recovered from an adult woman who had mild COVID-19 (a few samples of this study predate the infection). Cell type and time point are not known. The CDR3 bases are TGTGCCAGCAGTTTATACGTGAAGAATTTGGACAGGGAGGATACTGAAGCTTTCTTT. Protein: CASSLYVKNLDREDTEAFF.